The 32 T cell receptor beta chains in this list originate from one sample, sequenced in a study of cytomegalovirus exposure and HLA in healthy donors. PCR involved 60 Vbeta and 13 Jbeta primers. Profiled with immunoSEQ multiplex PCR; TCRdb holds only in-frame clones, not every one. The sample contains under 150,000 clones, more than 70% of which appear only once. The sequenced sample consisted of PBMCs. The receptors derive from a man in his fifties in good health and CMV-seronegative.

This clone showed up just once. The CDR3 DNA sequence: TGTGCCAGCAGCCAAACCGGACAGAATAATTCACCCCTCCACTTT. It is translated as CASSQTGQNNSPLHF. This chain links TRBV11-2 with TRBJ1-6; TRBD1 might be the D (6 bases). The CDR3 runs 15 residues. Germline V gene lookup returns CDR1 SGHAT and CDR2 FQNNGV. V lost 5 bases to trimming and J lost 5 bases, with 13 bases between them.

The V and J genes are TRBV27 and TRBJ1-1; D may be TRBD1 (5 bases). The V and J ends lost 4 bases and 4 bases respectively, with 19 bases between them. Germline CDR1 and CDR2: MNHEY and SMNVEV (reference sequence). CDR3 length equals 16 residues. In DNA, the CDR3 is TGTGCCAGCAGTTCCCAGCTTGGGGGGTTGGGCACTGAAGCTTTCTTT. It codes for CASSSQLGGLGTEAFF.

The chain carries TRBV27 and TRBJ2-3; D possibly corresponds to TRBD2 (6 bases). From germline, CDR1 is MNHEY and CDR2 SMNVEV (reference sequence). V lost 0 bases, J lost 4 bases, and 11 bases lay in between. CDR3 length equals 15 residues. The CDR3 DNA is TGTGCCAGCAGTTTATCCCCGGCGGGGCCAGATACGCAGTATTTT. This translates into CASSLSPAGPDTQYF.

The CDR3 DNA follows: TGTGCCAGTAGTAGTTTACAGGGAATGGGGCGCGAGCAGTACTTC. Translated: CASSSLQGMGREQYF. J is TRBJ2-5 and V is TRBV19, with a possible D match to TRBD1 (6 bases). The J call may be faulty, since TRBJ2-7 better matches the DNA end. The CDR3 spans 15 residues. Per germline, CDR1 LNHDA and CDR2 SQIVND (reference sequence).

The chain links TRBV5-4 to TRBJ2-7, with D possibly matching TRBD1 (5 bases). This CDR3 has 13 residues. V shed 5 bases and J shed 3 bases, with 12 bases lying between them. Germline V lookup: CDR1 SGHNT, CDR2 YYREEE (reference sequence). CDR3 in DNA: TGTGCCAGCAGTGTGCAGGGTGGCTACGAGCAGTACTTC. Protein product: CASSVQGGYEQYF.

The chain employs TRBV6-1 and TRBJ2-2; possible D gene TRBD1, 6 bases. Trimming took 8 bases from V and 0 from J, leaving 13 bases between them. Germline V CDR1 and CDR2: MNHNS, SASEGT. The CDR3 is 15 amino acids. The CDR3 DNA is TGTGCCAGCCGTCAGGGGAGCTCGAACACCGGGGAGCTGTTTTTT. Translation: CASRQGSSNTGELFF.

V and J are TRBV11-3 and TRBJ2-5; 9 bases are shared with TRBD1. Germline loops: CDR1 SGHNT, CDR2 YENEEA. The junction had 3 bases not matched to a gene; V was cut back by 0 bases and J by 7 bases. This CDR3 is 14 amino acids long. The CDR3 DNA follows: TGTGCCAGCAGCTTAGATGGACAGGGGAGGACCCAGTACTTC. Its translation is CASSLDGQGRTQYF.

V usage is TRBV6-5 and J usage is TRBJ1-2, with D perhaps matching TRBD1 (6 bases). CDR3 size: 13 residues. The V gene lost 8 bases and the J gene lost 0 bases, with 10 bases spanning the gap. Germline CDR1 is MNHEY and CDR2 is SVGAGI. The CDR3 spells CASRRDTNYGYTF. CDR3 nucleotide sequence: TGTGCCAGCCGCCGGGACACTAACTATGGCTACACCTTC.

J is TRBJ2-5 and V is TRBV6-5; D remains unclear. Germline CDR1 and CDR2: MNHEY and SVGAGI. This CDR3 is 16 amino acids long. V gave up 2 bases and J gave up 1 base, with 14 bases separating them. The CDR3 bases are TGTGCCAGCAGTTACACTCTACGAGAATCCCAAGAGACCCAGTACTTC. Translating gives CASSYTLRESQETQYF.

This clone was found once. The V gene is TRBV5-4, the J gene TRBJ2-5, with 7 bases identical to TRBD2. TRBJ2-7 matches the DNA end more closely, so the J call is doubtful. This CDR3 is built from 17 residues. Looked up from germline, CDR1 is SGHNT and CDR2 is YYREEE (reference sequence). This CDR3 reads CASSRTGGGRAAVEQYF. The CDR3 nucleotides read TGTGCCAGCAGCAGGACGGGGGGAGGGAGGGCCGCCGTCGAGCAGTACTTC.

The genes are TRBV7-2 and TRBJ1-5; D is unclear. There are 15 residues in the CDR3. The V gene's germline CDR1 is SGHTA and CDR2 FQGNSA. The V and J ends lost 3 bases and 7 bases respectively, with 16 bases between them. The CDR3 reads CASSFWPGNEQPQHF. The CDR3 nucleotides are TGTGCCAGCAGCTTTTGGCCCGGGAATGAACAGCCCCAGCATTTT.

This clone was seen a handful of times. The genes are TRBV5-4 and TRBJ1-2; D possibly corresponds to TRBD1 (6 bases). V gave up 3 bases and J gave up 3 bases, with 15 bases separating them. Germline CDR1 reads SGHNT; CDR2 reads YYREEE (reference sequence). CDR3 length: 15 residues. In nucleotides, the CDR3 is TGTGCCAGCAGCTCCAGGGGAGAGTGGGACTATGGCTACACCTTC. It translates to CASSSRGEWDYGYTF.

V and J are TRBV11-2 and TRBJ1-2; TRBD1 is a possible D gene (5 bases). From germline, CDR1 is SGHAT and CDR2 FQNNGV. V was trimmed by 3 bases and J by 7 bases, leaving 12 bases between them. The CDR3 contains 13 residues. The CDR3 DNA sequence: TGTGCCAGCAGCTTCCAAGGGGCGCGTGGCTACACCTTC. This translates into CASSFQGARGYTF.

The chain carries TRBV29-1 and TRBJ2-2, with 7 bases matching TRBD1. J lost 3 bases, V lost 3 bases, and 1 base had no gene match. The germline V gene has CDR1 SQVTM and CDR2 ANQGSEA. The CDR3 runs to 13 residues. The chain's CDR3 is CSVDRGYTGELFF. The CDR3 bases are TGCAGCGTTGACAGGGGGTACACCGGGGAGCTGTTTTTT.

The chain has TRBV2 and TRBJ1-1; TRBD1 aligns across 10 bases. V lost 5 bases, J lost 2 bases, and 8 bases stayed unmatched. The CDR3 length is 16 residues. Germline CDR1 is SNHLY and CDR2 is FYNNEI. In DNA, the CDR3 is TGTGCCAGCAGTTATAACCGGGACAGGGGTAACACTGAAGCTTTCTTT. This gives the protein CASSYNRDRGNTEAFF.

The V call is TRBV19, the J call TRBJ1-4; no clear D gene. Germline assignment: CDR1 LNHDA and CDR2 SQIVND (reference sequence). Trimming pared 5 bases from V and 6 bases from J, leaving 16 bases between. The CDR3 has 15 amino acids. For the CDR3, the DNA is TGTGCCAGTAGTTTCCTGCATGGCACCGATGAAAAACTGTTTTTT. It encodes CASSFLHGTDEKLFF.

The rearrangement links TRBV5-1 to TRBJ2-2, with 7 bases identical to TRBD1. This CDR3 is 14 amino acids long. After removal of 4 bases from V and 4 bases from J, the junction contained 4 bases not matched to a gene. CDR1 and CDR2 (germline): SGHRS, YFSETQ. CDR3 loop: CASSEQGSTGELFF. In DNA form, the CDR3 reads TGCGCCAGCAGCGAACAGGGGAGCACCGGGGAGCTGTTTTTT.

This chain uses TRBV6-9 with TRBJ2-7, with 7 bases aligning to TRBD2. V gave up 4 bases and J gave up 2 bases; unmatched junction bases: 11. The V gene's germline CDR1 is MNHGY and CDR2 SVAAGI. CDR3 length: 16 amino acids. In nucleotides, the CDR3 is TGTGCCAGCAGTTGGCCCGGACTAGTTTCCCCCTACGAGCAGTACTTC. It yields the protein CASSWPGLVSPYEQYF.

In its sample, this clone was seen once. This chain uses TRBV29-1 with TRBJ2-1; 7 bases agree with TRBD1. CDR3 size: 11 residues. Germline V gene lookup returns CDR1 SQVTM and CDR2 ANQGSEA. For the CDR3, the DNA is TGCAACGCGAACAGGGGCAATGAGCAGTTCTTC. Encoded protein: CNANRGNEQFF.

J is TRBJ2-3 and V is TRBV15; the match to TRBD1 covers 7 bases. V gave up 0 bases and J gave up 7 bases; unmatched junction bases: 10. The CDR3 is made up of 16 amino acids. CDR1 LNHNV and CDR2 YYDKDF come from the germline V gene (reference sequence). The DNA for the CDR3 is TGTGCCACCAGCAGAGATGAGGGACAGCAAGGGAATACGCAGTATTTT. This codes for CATSRDEGQQGNTQYF.

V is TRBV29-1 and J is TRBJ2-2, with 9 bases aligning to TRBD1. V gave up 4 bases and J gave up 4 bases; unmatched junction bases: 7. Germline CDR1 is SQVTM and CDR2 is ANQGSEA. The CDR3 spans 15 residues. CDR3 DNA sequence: TGCAGCGTTGGGGACAGGGTCGGTAGCACCGGGGAGCTGTTTTTT. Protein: CSVGDRVGSTGELFF.

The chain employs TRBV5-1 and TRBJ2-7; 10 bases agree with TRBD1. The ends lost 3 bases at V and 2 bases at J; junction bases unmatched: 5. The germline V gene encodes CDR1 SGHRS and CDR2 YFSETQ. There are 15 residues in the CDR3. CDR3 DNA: TGCGCCAGCAGCTGGGGACAGGGGCTGACCTACGAGCAGTACTTC. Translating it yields CASSWGQGLTYEQYF.

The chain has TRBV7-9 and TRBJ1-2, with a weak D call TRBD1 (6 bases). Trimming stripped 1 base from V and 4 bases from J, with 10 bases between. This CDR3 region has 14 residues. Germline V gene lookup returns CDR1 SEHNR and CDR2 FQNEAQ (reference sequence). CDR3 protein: CASSLEGGVYGYTF. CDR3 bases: TGTGCCAGCAGCTTAGAAGGGGGGGTCTATGGCTACACCTTC.

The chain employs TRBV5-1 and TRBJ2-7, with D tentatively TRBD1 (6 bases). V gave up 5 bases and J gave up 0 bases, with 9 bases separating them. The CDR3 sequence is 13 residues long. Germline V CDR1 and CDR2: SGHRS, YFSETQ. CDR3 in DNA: TGCGCCAGCAGATGGGACACCTCCTACGAGCAGTACTTC. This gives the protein CASRWDTSYEQYF.

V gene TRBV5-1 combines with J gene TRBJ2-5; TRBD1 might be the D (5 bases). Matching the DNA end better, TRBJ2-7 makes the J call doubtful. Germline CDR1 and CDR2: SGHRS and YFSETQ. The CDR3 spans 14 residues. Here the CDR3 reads CASSLDGAGYEQYF. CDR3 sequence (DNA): TGCGCCAGCAGCTTGGATGGGGCTGGCTACGAGCAGTACTTC.

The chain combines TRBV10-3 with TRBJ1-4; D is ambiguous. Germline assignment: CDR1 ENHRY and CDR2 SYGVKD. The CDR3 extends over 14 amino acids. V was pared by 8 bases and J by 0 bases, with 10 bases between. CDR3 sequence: CAIAAGTTNEKLFF. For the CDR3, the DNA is TGTGCCATCGCAGCCGGGACAACTAATGAAAAACTGTTTTTT.

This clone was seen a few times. CDR3 amino acids: CASSFEDTRNTEAFF. In DNA, the CDR3 is TGTGCCAGCTCATTCGAGGATACAAGGAACACTGAAGCTTTCTTT. The chain employs TRBV18 and TRBJ1-1; no firm D call. Germline V lookup: CDR1 KGHSH, CDR2 LQKENI. Between the trimmed V and J ends, which lost 5 bases and 1 base, there was a span of 14 bases. The CDR3 spans 15 residues.

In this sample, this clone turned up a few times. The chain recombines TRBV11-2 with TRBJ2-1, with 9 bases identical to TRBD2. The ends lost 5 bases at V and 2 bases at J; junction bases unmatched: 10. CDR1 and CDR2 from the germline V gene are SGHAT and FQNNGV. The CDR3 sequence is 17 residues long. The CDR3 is CASSRYQSGGTYNEQFF. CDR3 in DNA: TGTGCCAGCAGCCGCTATCAAAGCGGGGGGACCTACAATGAGCAGTTCTTC.

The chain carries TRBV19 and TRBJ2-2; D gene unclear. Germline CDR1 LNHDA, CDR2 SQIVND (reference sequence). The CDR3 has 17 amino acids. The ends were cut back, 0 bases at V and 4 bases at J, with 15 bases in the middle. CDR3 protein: CASSIEAVAPGTGELFF. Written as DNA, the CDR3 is TGTGCCAGTAGTATAGAAGCAGTAGCCCCGGGCACCGGGGAGCTGTTTTTT.

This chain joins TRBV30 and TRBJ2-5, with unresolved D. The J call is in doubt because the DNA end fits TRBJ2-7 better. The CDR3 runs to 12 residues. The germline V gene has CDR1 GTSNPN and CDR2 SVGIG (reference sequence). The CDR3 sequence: CAWSVQAYEQYF. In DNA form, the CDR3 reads TGTGCCTGGAGTGTGCAAGCCTACGAGCAGTACTTC.

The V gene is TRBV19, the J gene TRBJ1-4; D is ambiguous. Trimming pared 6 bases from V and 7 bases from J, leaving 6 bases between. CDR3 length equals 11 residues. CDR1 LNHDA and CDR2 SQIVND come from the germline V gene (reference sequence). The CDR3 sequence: CASRSSEKLFF. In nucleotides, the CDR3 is TGTGCCAGTAGAAGCTCTGAAAAACTGTTTTTT.

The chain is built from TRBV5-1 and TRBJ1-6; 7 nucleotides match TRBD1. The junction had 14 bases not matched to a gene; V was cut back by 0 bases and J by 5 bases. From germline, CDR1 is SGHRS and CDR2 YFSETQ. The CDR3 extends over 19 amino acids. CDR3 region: CASSLDTRLRGLDNSPLHF. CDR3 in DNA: TGCGCCAGCAGCTTGGATACTCGCCTCAGGGGGTTGGATAATTCACCCCTCCACTTT. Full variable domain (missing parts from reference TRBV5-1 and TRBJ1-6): KAGVTQTPRYLIKTRGQQVTLSCSPISGHRSVSWYQQTPGQGLQFLFEYFSETQRNKGNFPGRFSGRQFSNSRSEMNVSTLELGDSALYLCASSLDTRLRGLDNSPLHFGNGTRLTVT.